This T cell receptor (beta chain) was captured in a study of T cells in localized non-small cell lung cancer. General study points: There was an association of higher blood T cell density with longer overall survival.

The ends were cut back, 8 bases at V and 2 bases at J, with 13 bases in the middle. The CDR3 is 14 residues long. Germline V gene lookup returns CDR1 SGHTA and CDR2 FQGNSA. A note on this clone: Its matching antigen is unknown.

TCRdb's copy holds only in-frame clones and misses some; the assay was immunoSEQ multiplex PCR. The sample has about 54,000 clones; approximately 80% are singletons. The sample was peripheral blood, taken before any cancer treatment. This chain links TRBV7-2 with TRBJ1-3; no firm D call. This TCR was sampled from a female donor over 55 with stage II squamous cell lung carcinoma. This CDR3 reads CASAPGSPGNTIYF. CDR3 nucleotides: TGTGCCAGCGCCCCGGGGTCCCCTGGAAACACCATATATTTT.